What follows describes a single T cell receptor beta chain. TCR beta chains were sequenced at survey level with immunoSEQ. TCRdb's table, derived via immunoSEQ multiplex PCR, lists solely in-frame clones and lacks some. The sample holds around 50,000 clones, more than 80% seen once. The source is a man aged 35 to 55 with rheumatoid arthritis. The sample consisted of PBMCs.

The DNA of the CDR3 is TGTGCCAGCACCCTAGATGGGGGCACCGGGGAGCTGTTTTTT. Residues: CASTLDGGTGELFF. The chain carries TRBV27 and TRBJ2-2; D tentatively fits TRBD1 or TRBD2 (5 bases each). V was cut by 7 bases and J by 4 bases, with 13 bases left in between. The CDR3 consists of 14 residues. CDR1 and CDR2 (germline): MNHEY, SMNVEV (reference sequence).